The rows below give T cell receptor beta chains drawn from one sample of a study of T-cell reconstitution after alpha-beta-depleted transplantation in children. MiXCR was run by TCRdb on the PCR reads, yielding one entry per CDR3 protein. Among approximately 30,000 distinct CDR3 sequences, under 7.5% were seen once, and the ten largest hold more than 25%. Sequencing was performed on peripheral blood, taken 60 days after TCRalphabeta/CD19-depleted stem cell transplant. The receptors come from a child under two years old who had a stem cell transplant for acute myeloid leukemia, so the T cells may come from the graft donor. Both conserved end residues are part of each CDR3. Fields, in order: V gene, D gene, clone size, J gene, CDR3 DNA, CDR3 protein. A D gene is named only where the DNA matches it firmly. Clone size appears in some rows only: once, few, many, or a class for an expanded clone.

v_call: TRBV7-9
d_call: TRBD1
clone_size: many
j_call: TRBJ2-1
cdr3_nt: TGTGCCAGCAGCCAAATCCTTAACAGGGGACAGTTCTTC
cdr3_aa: CASSQILNRGQFF

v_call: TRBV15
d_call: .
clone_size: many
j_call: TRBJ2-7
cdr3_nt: TGTGCCACCAGCAGAGAAATGGGCAGGCAGTACTTC
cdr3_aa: CATSREMGRQYF

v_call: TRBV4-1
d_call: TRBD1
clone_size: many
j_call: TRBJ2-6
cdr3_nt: TGCGCCAGCAGCCAACTGACAGGGAAAGTTTACGTCCTGACTTTC
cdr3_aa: CASSQLTGKVYVLTF

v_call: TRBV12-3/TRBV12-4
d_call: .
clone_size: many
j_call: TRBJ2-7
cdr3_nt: TGTGCCAGCAGTTTGGAGAACGAGCAGTACTTC
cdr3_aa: CASSLENEQYF

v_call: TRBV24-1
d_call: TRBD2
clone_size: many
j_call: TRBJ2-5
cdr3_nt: TGTGCCACTTGGGGGGGTGGAGCAGAGACCCAGTACTTC
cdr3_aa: CATWGGGAETQYF

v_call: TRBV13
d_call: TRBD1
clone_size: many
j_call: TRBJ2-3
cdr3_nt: TGTGCCAGCAGCTCCAGGGGGCGAGGAGACCTCTATACGCAGTATTTT
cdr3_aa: CASSSRGRGDLYTQYF

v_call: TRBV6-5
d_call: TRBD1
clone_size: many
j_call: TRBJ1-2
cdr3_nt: TGTGCCAGCAGTTACCTTATCCCCGGGACAGGGGAGGCGGATGGCTACACCTTC
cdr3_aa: CASSYLIPGTGEADGYTF

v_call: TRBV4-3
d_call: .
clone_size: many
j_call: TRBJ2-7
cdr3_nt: TGCGCCAGCAGCCAAGAGGGGGCACACGAGCAGTACTTC
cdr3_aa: CASSQEGAHEQYF

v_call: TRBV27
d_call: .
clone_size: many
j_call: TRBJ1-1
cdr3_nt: TGTGCCAGCAGGGAAAGGGGGACTGAAGCTTTCTTT
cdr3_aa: CASRERGTEAFF

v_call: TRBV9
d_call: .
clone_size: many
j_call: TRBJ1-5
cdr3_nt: TGTGCCAGCAGCGTTTCCAGCGTCAATCAGCCCCAGCATTTT
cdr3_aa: CASSVSSVNQPQHF

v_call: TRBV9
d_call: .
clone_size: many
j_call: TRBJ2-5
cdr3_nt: TGTGCCATCGACAAAGGGCGCCTCCAAGAGACCCAGTACTTC
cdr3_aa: CAIDKGRLQETQYF

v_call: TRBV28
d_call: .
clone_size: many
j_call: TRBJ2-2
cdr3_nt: TGTGCCAGCAGTTTATCCCAGATGGGGGGCACCGGGGAGCTGTTTTTT
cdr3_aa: CASSLSQMGGTGELFF

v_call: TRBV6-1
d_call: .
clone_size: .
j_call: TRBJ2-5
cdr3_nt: TGTGCCAGCAGTGAGTGGACATACCAAGAGACCCAGTACTTC
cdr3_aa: CASSEWTYQETQYF

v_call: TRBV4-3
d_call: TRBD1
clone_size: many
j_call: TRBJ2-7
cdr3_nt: TGCGCCAGCAGCCGGCATACAGGGGGCGAGCAGTACTTC
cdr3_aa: CASSRHTGGEQYF

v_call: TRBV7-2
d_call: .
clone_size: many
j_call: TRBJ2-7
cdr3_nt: TGTGCCAGCAGCCGCCGGGACTTCCTTTTGGAGCAGTACTTC
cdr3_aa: CASSRRDFLLEQYF

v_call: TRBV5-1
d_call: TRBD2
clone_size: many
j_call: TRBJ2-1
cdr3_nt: TGCGCCAGCAGCTTCGAGAGACCGAGGGTCAAGCGGGGGCCTTACAATGAGCAGTTCTTC
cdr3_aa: CASSFERPRVKRGPYNEQFF

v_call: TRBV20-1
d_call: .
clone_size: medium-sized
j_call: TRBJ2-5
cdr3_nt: TGCAGTGCTAGAGGGGGCAGGATGCAAGAGACCCAGTACTTC
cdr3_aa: CSARGGRMQETQYF

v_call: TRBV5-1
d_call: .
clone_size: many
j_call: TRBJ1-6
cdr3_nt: TGCGCCAGCGGCCCGGGACCGAATTCACCCCTCCACTTT
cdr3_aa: CASGPGPNSPLHF

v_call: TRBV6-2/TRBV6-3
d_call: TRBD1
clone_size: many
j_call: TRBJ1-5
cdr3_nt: TGTGCCAGCAGTCAACAGGGACAGGGGTATCAGCCCCAGCATTTT
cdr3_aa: CASSQQGQGYQPQHF

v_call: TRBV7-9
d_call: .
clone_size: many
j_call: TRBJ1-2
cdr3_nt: TGTGCCAGCAGCTCCGTACAGATATTAACCTATGGCTACACCTTC
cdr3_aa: CASSSVQILTYGYTF

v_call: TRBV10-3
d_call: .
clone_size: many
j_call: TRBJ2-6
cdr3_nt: TGTGCCATCAGTGAGAGGGGGACGGAAGGGGCGAGCCCATCTGGGGCCAACGTCCTGACTTTC
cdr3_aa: CAISERGTEGASPSGANVLTF

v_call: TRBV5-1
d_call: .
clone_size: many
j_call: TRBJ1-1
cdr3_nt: TGCGCCAGCAGCCCCCCCGGGACAACCGGCCGGATGAACACTGAAGCTTTCTTT
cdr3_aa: CASSPPGTTGRMNTEAFF

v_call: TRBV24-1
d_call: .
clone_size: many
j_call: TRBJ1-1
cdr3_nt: TGTGCCACCAGTCGGGGCGAGGGCACTGAAGCTTTCTTT
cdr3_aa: CATSRGEGTEAFF

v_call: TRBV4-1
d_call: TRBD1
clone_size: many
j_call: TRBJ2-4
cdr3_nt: TGCGCCAGCAGCCACCCCCCAGGGGGCTCCATTCAGTACTTC
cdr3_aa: CASSHPPGGSIQYF

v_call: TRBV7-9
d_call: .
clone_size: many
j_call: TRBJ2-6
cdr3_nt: TGTGCCAGCAGCTTTCGAGAAGGGAACATGGCCAACGTCCTGACTTTC
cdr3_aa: CASSFREGNMANVLTF

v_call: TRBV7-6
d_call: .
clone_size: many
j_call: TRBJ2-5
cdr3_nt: TGTGCCAGCAGCTTATGGGGGGGACAGGCAGAGACCCAGTACTTC
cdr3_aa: CASSLWGGQAETQYF

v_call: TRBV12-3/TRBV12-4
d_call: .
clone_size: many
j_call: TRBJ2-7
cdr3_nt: TGTGCCAGCAGCTGGGGCCAGGCCTACGAGCAGTACTTC
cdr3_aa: CASSWGQAYEQYF

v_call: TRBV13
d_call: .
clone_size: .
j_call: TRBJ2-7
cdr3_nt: TGTGCCAGCAGCCCCGGGTCGGGACCCTCCTACGAGCAGTACTTC
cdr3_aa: CASSPGSGPSYEQYF

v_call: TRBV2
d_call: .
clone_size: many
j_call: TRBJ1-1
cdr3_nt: TGTGCCAGCAGTGAAATTCGGGCAAGGACTGAAGCTTTCTTT
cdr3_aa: CASSEIRARTEAFF

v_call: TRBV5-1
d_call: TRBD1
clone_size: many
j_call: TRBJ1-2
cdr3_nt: TGCGCCAGCAGCTTACGACAGGGTAGGAGGTTGGGCTACACCTTC
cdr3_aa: CASSLRQGRRLGYTF

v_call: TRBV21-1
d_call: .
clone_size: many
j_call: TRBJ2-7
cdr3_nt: TGTGCCAGCAGCGCTCGAGGACTGCACTCCTACGAGCAGTACTTC
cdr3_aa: CASSARGLHSYEQYF

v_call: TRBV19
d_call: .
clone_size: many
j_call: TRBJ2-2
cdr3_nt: TGTGCCAGTAGTATACGAGACTTCAACACCGGGGAGCTGTTTTTT
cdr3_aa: CASSIRDFNTGELFF

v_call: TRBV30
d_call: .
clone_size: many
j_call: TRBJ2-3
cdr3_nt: TGTGCCTGGAGTAACCCTTCGGTTACGCAGTATTTT
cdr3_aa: CAWSNPSVTQYF

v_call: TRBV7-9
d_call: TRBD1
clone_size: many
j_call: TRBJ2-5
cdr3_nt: TGTGCCAGCAGCTTAAGGGGACAGCCGGAGACCCAGTACTTC
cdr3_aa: CASSLRGQPETQYF

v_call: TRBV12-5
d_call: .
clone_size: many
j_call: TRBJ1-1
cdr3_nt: TGTGCTAGTGGTTCCATGGGGATTGGTGCTTTCTTT
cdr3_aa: CASGSMGIGAFF

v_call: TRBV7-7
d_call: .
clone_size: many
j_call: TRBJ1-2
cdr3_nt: TGTGCCAGCAGCTTAGCGCCGCGCCAGGGGTTCTATGGCTACACCTTC
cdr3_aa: CASSLAPRQGFYGYTF

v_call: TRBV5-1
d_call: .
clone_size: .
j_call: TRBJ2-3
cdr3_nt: TGCGCCAGCTTGGAGGGTAGCGGACACACAGATACGCAGTATTTT
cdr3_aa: CASLEGSGHTDTQYF

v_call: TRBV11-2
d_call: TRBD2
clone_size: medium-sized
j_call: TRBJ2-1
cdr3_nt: TGTGCCAGCAGCTTAGATCAAGGGGGACTAGGGTCCCGGCAGTTCTTC
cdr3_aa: CASSLDQGGLGSRQFF

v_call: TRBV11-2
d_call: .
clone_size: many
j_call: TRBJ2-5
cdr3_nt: TGTGCCAGCAGCTTTCGGACCCAAGAGACCCAGTACTTC
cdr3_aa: CASSFRTQETQYF

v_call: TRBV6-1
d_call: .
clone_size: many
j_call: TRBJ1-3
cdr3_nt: TGTGCCAGCAGAGCAGCGGGGCCCGGAAACACCATATATTTT
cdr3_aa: CASRAAGPGNTIYF

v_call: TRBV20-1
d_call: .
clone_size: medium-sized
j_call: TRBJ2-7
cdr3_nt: TGCAGTGCTGCGTCCGGGACATCGCTCTGGGAGCAGTACTTC
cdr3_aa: CSAASGTSLWEQYF

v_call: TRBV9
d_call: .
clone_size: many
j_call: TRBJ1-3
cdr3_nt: TGTGCCAGCAGCGTCGGAGATGGAAACACCATATATTTT
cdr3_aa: CASSVGDGNTIYF

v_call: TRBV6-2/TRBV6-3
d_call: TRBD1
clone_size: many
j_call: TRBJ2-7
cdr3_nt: TGTGCCAGCAGTGTGGACAGGGTCTACGAGCAGTACTTC
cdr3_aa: CASSVDRVYEQYF

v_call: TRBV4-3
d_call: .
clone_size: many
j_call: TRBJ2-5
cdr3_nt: TGCGCCAGCAGCCAAGGAACCCCCCGGGAGACCCAGTACTTC
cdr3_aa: CASSQGTPRETQYF

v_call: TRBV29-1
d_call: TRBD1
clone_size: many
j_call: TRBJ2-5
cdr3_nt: TGCAGCATCGACAGGGCCCTCCAAGAGACCCAGTACTTC
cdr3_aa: CSIDRALQETQYF

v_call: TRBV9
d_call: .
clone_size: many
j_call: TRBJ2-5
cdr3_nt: TGTGCCAGCAGTGCGGCCCGGGGGCAAGAGACCCAGTACTTC
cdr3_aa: CASSAARGQETQYF

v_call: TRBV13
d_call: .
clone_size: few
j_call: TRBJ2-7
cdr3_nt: TGTGCCAGCAGCTTAGGCAGGGGTTCCTACGAGCAGTACTTC
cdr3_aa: CASSLGRGSYEQYF